The 30 T cell receptor beta chains reported below all come from one sample, sequenced in a study of long-term antiretroviral therapy in people with HIV. Sequencing used immunoSEQ v3.0 at survey level. Sequenced by immunoSEQ multiplex PCR; TCRdb stores in-frame clones only, minus some. This table holds some 11,000 clones, 76% found once. The sample here was unsorted PBMCs, taken at the start of antiretroviral therapy, before treatment. These receptors all come from a young man with HIV.

This rearrangement joins TRBV6-6 to TRBJ2-7; D is possibly TRBD2 (6 bases). V was trimmed by 2 bases and J by 0 bases, leaving 14 bases between them. Looked up from germline, CDR1 is MNHNY and CDR2 is SVGAGI (reference sequence). The CDR3 runs to 16 residues. The CDR3 loop reads CASSYPGTVSSYEQYF. CDR3 in DNA: TGTGCCAGCAGTTACCCCGGGACTGTTAGCTCCTACGAGCAGTACTTC.

CDR3 in amino acids: CASSLYAGRYEQYF. CDR3 nucleotide sequence: TGTGCCAGCAGCTTGTATGCAGGGAGGTACGAGCAGTACTTC. This chain links TRBV5-6 with TRBJ2-7; possibly TRBD2 for D (6 bases). Germline assignment: CDR1 SGHDT and CDR2 YYEEEE. Trimming cost V 1 base and J 4 bases, with 12 bases left between them. This CDR3 is built from 14 residues.

CDR3 in amino acids: CATKRAFSYNEQFF. In DNA form, the CDR3 reads TGTGCCACAAAAAGGGCTTTCTCCTACAATGAGCAGTTCTTC. This rearrangement joins TRBV28 to TRBJ2-1; D ambiguous. Germline CDR1 and CDR2: MDHEN and SYDVKM. Trimming removed 10 bases from V and 0 bases from J, with 13 bases in between. The CDR3 sequence is 14 residues long.

The chain is built from TRBV6-1 and TRBJ2-7, with D perhaps matching TRBD1 or TRBD2 (5 bases each). V shed 4 bases and J shed 0 bases, with 13 bases lying between them. Germline V gene sequence: CDR1 MNHNS, CDR2 SASEGT. The CDR3 totals 15 residues. CDR3 region: CASSGRGLSSYEQYF. The DNA of the CDR3 is TGTGCCAGCAGTGGACGGGGCCTTTCCTCCTACGAGCAGTACTTC.

The chain links TRBV28 to TRBJ1-2, with D uncertain. Trimming removed 5 bases from V and 9 bases from J, with 10 bases in between. Per the germline V gene, CDR1 is MDHEN and CDR2 is SYDVKM. This CDR3 contains 11 residues. This chain's CDR3 is CASSPDWRYTF. The CDR3 DNA follows: TGTGCCAGCAGTCCCGACTGGCGCTACACCTTC.

This chain uses TRBV11-2 with TRBJ2-5; TRBD1 agrees at 7 bases. Germline loops: CDR1 SGHAT, CDR2 FQNNGV. CDR3 length: 14 residues. J gave up 2 bases and V 5 bases, and 5 bases lay outside the gene matches. CDR3 region: CASSLGTEQETQYF. Here the CDR3 DNA reads TGTGCCAGCAGCCTAGGGACAGAACAAGAGACCCAGTACTTC.

The rearrangement joins TRBV28 to TRBJ2-1; 10 bases match TRBD2. J lost 4 bases, V lost 8 bases, and 5 bases had no gene match. The CDR3 extends over 14 amino acids. From germline, CDR1 is MDHEN and CDR2 SYDVKM. The CDR3 loop is CASGGTSEYNEQFF. CDR3 nucleotide sequence: TGTGCCAGCGGGGGGACTAGCGAGTACAATGAGCAGTTCTTC.

By its share, this clone is medium-sized (0.01 to 0.1%). The V gene is TRBV28, the J gene TRBJ1-1; D is uncertain. Germline-derived CDR1 and CDR2 are MDHEN and SYDVKM. This CDR3 comprises 12 residues. The ends were cut back, 5 bases at V and 8 bases at J, with 12 bases in the middle. Written as DNA, the CDR3 is TGTGCCAGCAGTCTTTTAAGACGAGAAGCTTTCTTT. Translated: CASSLLRREAFF.

The V call is TRBV5-8, the J call TRBJ2-2, with D hard to call. The V gene's germline CDR1 is SGHTS and CDR2 YDEGEE. V lost 0 bases and J lost 6, with 12 bases in between. This CDR3 spans 15 amino acids. Here the CDR3 reads CASSLALVAAGELFF. The CDR3 nucleotides read TGTGCCAGCAGCTTGGCCCTGGTGGCGGCCGGGGAGCTGTTTTTT. The complete variable domain, with remaining parts taken from reference TRBV5-8 and TRBJ2-2, reads EAGVTQSPTHLIKTRGQQATLRCSPISGHTSVYWYQQALGLGLQFLLWYDEGEERNRGNFPPRFSGRQFPNYSSELNVNALELEDSALYLCASSLALVAAGELFFGEGSRLTVL.

The genes are TRBV7-6 and TRBJ1-1; no clear D. Between the trimmed V and J ends, which lost 5 bases and 6 bases, there was a span of 13 bases. This CDR3 contains 13 residues. Looked up from germline, CDR1 is SGHVS and CDR2 is FNYEAQ. CDR3 DNA sequence: TGTGCCAGCAGCCCGCCGGGAGCGGCTGAAGCTTTCTTT. Translation: CASSPPGAAEAFF.

The sample holds one count of this clone. DNA of the CDR3: TGTGCCAGCGAGGTTTATCGGGATGAGCAGTTCTTC. The encoded protein is CASEVYRDEQFF. This rearrangement joins TRBV2 to TRBJ2-1; D remains ambiguous. CDR3 length: 12 amino acids. With 8 bases removed from V and 8 bases from J, the gap between germline ends came to 13 bases. Germline-derived CDR1 and CDR2 are SNHLY and FYNNEI.

The rearrangement joins TRBV4-2 to TRBJ2-2; possibly TRBD1 for D (7 bases). In germline, CDR1 is LGHNA, CDR2 YNFKEQ. Deletions cut 0 bases from V and 0 bases from J, with 32 bases between. The CDR3 has 24 residues. Here the CDR3 DNA reads TGTGCCAGCAGCCAAGACCCCAGGGGGGAATCGTCGGCGGGGAGAAGTCCGAACACCGGGGAGCTGTTTTTT. This translates into CASSQDPRGESSAGRSPNTGELFF.

The chain couples TRBV5-5 to TRBJ2-7; D perhaps matches TRBD1 (7 bases). V was trimmed by 4 bases and J by 2 bases, leaving 16 bases between them. Germline CDR1 and CDR2: SGHKS and YYEKEE (reference sequence). This CDR3 has 15 residues. CDR3 in amino acids: CASSQGGAATYEQYF. In nucleotides, the CDR3 is TGTGCCAGCAGCCAGGGGGGAGCGGCAACCTACGAGCAGTACTTC.

V gene TRBV4-3 combines with J gene TRBJ2-4; D gene ambiguous. Germline V CDR1 and CDR2: LGHNA, YSLEER. The CDR3 consists of 15 residues. V gave up 1 base and J gave up 0 bases, with 7 bases separating them. The CDR3 here is CASSQGSGAKNIQYF. CDR3 sequence (DNA): TGCGCCAGCAGCCAAGGTTCGGGAGCCAAAAACATTCAGTACTTC.

The chain employs TRBV6-6 and TRBJ1-1; D ambiguous. Trimming left V 0 bases short and J 2 bases short, with 7 bases between. The length of the CDR3 is 14 residues. CDR1 and CDR2 from the germline V gene are MNHNY and SVGAGI (reference sequence). CDR3 DNA: TGTGCCAGCAGTTACTCCGGGAGTAACACTGAAGCTTTCTTT. Protein product: CASSYSGSNTEAFF.

The chain links TRBV11-2 to TRBJ1-2; 8 positions agree with TRBD1. This CDR3 has 16 residues. The trim removed 0 bases at V and 0 bases at J, leaving 3 bases unmatched. Per the germline V gene, CDR1 is SGHAT and CDR2 is FQNNGV. Here the CDR3 reads CASSLDRDRTNYGYTF. The DNA for the CDR3 is TGTGCCAGCAGCTTAGACCGGGACAGGACTAACTATGGCTACACCTTC.

The rearrangement joins TRBV6-5 to TRBJ1-5, with TRBD1 identical over 7 bases. This CDR3 is built from 15 residues. V shed 6 bases and J 1 base; nucleotides not matched to a gene: 6. Germline assignment: CDR1 MNHEY and CDR2 SVGAGI. This CDR3 is CASRPDRVSNQPQHF. The DNA for the CDR3 is TGTGCCAGCAGGCCCGACAGGGTAAGCAATCAGCCCCAGCATTTT.

This clone was seen a handful of times. The chain is built from TRBV7-9 and TRBJ1-1; D is uncertain. Germline V gene data show CDR1 as SEHNR and CDR2 as FQNEAQ (reference sequence). V gave up 0 bases and J gave up 0 bases, with 5 bases separating them. The CDR3 runs to 14 residues. The CDR3 DNA is TGTGCCAGCAGCTTAGCTATGGTGAACACTGAAGCTTTCTTT. Its translation is CASSLAMVNTEAFF.

This CDR3 is CASSPPPGGRETQYF. The DNA of the CDR3 is TGTGCCAGCTCACCACCGCCGGGGGGGCGTGAGACCCAGTACTTC. The chain couples TRBV18 to TRBJ2-5; TRBD2 matches at 8 bases. This CDR3 spans 15 amino acids. J lost 5 bases, V lost 0 bases, and 5 bases had no gene match. Germline CDR1 and CDR2: KGHSH and LQKENI.

The chain combines TRBV7-9 with TRBJ2-7; tentatively, D is TRBD2 (6 bases). V gave up 8 bases and J gave up 0 bases, with 11 bases separating them. This CDR3 is 13 amino acids long. The V gene's germline CDR1 is SEHNR and CDR2 FQNEAQ (reference sequence). CDR3 nucleotides: TGTGCCAGCGCGTGGCGGGGCTCCTACGAGCAGTACTTC. Protein product: CASAWRGSYEQYF.

This clone turned up a few times. The chain uses TRBV5-6 and TRBJ1-2, with no clear D. V shed 4 bases and J shed 6 bases, with 13 bases lying between them. The CDR3 runs to 13 residues. CDR1 and CDR2 from the germline V gene are SGHDT and YYEEEE. CDR3 DNA: TGTGCCAGCAGCCTGCTACCAGGCGATGGCTACACCTTC. Protein product: CASSLLPGDGYTF.

The chain uses TRBV20-1 and TRBJ1-1; D uncertain. The germline gives CDR1 DFQATT, CDR2 SNEGSKA (reference sequence). The CDR3 consists of 11 residues. The germline V and J ends were trimmed by 6 bases and 6 bases, with 11 bases remaining between them. The CDR3 DNA follows: TGCAGTGCGGAGCAGCCCCCTGAAGCTTTCTTT. Encoded protein: CSAEQPPEAFF.

This clone came up a few times. This sequence joins TRBV4-1 and TRBJ2-3; 9 nucleotides line up with TRBD2. The CDR3 totals 15 residues. Germline CDR1 and CDR2: MGHRA and YSYEKL. J lost 7 bases, V lost 0 bases, and 5 bases had no gene match. CDR3: CASSQELAGRHTQYF. The CDR3 nucleotides are TGCGCCAGCAGCCAAGAGCTAGCGGGAAGGCATACGCAGTATTTT.

V gene TRBV29-1 combines with J gene TRBJ2-2; D perhaps matches TRBD1 (6 bases). From germline, CDR1 is SQVTM and CDR2 ANQGSEA. The CDR3 sequence is 11 residues long. The ends were cut back, 5 bases at V and 6 bases at J, with 7 bases in the middle. CDR3 bases: TGCAGCGTTCGGACAGCCGGGGAGCTGTTTTTT. It specifies CSVRTAGELFF.

V and J are TRBV6-1 and TRBJ2-7; TRBD1 agrees at 10 bases. Germline lookup yields CDR1 MNHNS and CDR2 SASEGT. V shed 7 bases and J 0 bases; nucleotides not matched to a gene: 3. The CDR3 runs to 14 residues. The CDR3 coding sequence is TGTGCCAGCACTAGACAGGGGGCCTCCTACGAGCAGTACTTC. Residues: CASTRQGASYEQYF.

The chain uses TRBV5-1 and TRBJ2-5; 8 bases agree with TRBD1. The CDR3 totals 16 residues. J gave up 4 bases and V 3 bases, and 11 bases lay outside the gene matches. Per germline, CDR1 SGHRS and CDR2 YFSETQ. The CDR3 DNA reads TGCGCCAGCAGCTCTGGTGCGCAGGGGGCAGGAGAGACCCAGTACTTC. Its protein product is CASSSGAQGAGETQYF.

The chain recombines TRBV4-3 with TRBJ2-1, with D uncertain. The CDR3 runs to 15 residues. Per the germline V gene, CDR1 is LGHNA and CDR2 is YSLEER. V was shortened by 1 base and J by 6 bases, with 13 bases between the two germline ends. CDR3 DNA sequence: TGCGCCAGCAGCCAAGCCCCGACGAGTGTCAATGAGCAGTTCTTC. It translates to CASSQAPTSVNEQFF.

The genes are TRBV6-5 and TRBJ1-1, with D uncertain. This CDR3 has 13 residues. Germline V gene lookup returns CDR1 MNHEY and CDR2 SVGAGI. The V end lost 2 bases, the J end lost 5 bases, and 9 bases lay between the germline ends. CDR3 sequence reads: CASSYQDQTEAFF. As DNA, the CDR3 is TGTGCCAGCAGTTACCAAGACCAAACTGAAGCTTTCTTT.

The rearrangement joins TRBV5-5 to TRBJ2-7, with unresolved D. The CDR3 runs 12 residues. Per germline, CDR1 SGHKS and CDR2 YYEKEE (reference sequence). V was cut by 0 bases and J by 7 bases, with 8 bases left in between. CDR3 region: CASSLGVEEQYF. The CDR3 coding sequence is TGTGCCAGCAGCTTGGGAGTTGAAGAGCAGTACTTC.

The J gene is TRBJ2-7, the V gene TRBV4-2; TRBD2 matches 7 bases. This CDR3 region has 15 residues. Germline V gene data show CDR1 as LGHNA and CDR2 as YNFKEQ. The J segment lost 1 base and the V segment lost 4 bases, leaving 7 bases of the junction unmatched. CDR3 protein: CASSRFAGDSYEQYF. The DNA of the CDR3 is TGTGCCAGCAGCCGCTTTGCGGGGGATTCCTACGAGCAGTACTTC.